One sample yielded the 30 T cell receptor beta chains listed below, sequenced in a study of control samples from healthy donors and cancer patients. Sequenced by immunoSEQ multiplex PCR; TCRdb stores in-frame clones only, minus some. The repertoire has about 170,000 clones, roughly 89% of them found once; the top ten carry roughly 1.6%. The source material was blood. The receptors derive from a woman under 40 in good health.

The chain combines TRBV5-4 with TRBJ2-6; D possibly corresponds to TRBD1 (5 bases). Germline values: CDR1 SGHNT, CDR2 YYREEE (reference sequence). Trimming pared 5 bases from V and 0 bases from J, leaving 15 bases between. The CDR3 contains 17 residues. CDR3 in amino acids: CASRDSATISGANVLTF. The DNA for the CDR3 is TGTGCCAGCAGAGACAGCGCCACTATCTCTGGGGCCAACGTCCTGACTTTC.

The chain recombines TRBV19 with TRBJ1-2, with 9 bases matching TRBD1. The CDR3 runs to 15 residues. V shed 5 bases, J shed 0 bases, and the junction held 4 bases outside the gene matches. Germline V lookup: CDR1 LNHDA, CDR2 SQIVND (reference sequence). The CDR3 spells CASSLDRGTNYGYTF. In DNA, the CDR3 is TGTGCCAGTAGTCTCGACAGGGGGACTAACTATGGCTACACCTTC.

With respect to this clone: In the same sample, other DNA sequences code for this CDR3. The chain joins TRBV6-4 to TRBJ2-3, with 10 bases lining up with TRBD1. V was pared by 0 bases and J by 4 bases, with 1 base of the junction left unmatched. The CDR3 totals 15 residues. Germline V CDR1 and CDR2: MRHNA, SNTAGT. CDR3 DNA sequence: TGTGCCAGCAGTGACTCGACAGGGGGCGCAGATACGCAGTATTTT. Protein: CASSDSTGGADTQYF.

The rearrangement links TRBV7-6 to TRBJ1-1, with D unresolved. The CDR3 is 13 amino acids. Germline assignment: CDR1 SGHVS and CDR2 FNYEAQ. V gave up 5 bases and J gave up 1 base, with 8 bases separating them. The CDR3 protein is CASSLQENTEAFF. The CDR3 region has the DNA TGTGCCAGCAGCCTCCAGGAGAACACTGAAGCTTTCTTT.

The chain uses TRBV6-4 and TRBJ2-2; TRBD1 matches 7 bases. The CDR3 spans 15 residues. The junction had 2 bases not matched to a gene; V was cut back by 3 bases and J by 1 base. Per germline, CDR1 MRHNA and CDR2 SNTAGT. The CDR3 DNA sequence: TGTGCCAGCAGTGAAGGGGGCGAGAACACCGGGGAGCTGTTTTTT. This translates into CASSEGGENTGELFF.

This chain uses TRBV11-2 with TRBJ1-1; D unresolved. V dropped 0 bases and J dropped 5 bases, with 13 bases sitting between them. CDR3 length: 15 residues. Germline values: CDR1 SGHAT, CDR2 FQNNGV. This CDR3 reads CASSLDISPETEAFF. For the CDR3, the DNA is TGTGCCAGCAGCTTAGATATCTCGCCAGAAACTGAAGCTTTCTTT.

V usage is TRBV18 and J usage is TRBJ2-3, with D uncertain. The CDR3 loop spans 14 amino acids. Trimming took off 3 bases at V and 0 bases at J, with 7 bases between the two ends. Germline V gene sequence: CDR1 KGHSH, CDR2 LQKENI. The CDR3 loop is CASSPSPSTDTQYF. The DNA of the CDR3 is TGTGCCAGCTCACCGTCACCTAGCACAGATACGCAGTATTTT.

This CDR3 is CASSPGLAGVGELFF. The CDR3, as DNA: TGCGCCAGCAGCCCAGGACTAGCGGGAGTCGGGGAGCTGTTTTTT. V usage is TRBV5-1 and J usage is TRBJ2-2; TRBD2 aligns across 13 bases. Germline trimming cut 4 bases from V and 7 bases from J; bases unmatched to any gene: 4. Germline values: CDR1 SGHRS, CDR2 YFSETQ. The CDR3 loop spans 15 amino acids.

CDR3 in DNA: TGTGCCAGCAGCCATCGGGACATCTATGGCTACACCTTC. It translates to CASSHRDIYGYTF. The chain is built from TRBV11-1 and TRBJ1-2; possibly TRBD1 for D (6 bases). Between the trimmed V and J ends, which lost 5 bases and 4 bases, there was a span of 11 bases. Germline lookup yields CDR1 SGHAT and CDR2 FQDESV (reference sequence). The CDR3 has 13 amino acids.

This chain connects TRBV18 to TRBJ1-1; 10 bases fit TRBD1. CDR1 is KGHSH and CDR2 is LQKENI in the germline V gene. After removal of 6 bases from V and 3 bases from J, the junction contained 4 bases not matched to a gene. This CDR3 is 14 amino acids long. The CDR3 nucleotides are TGTGCCAGCTCCCAGGGACAGGGGTACACTGAAGCTTTCTTT. Amino acids: CASSQGQGYTEAFF. Complete variable domain (other parts from reference TRBV18 and TRBJ1-1): NAGVMQNPRHLVRRRGQEARLRCSPMKGHSHVYWYRQLPEEGLKFMVYLQKENIIDESGMPKERFSAEFPKEGPSILRIQQVVRGDSAAYFCASSQGQGYTEAFFGQGTRLTVV.

A single count supports this clone. The rearrangement joins TRBV4-1 to TRBJ2-7; TRBD1 matches 12 bases. V shed 6 bases, J shed 5 bases, and the junction held 2 bases outside the gene matches. The CDR3 covers 13 residues. From germline, CDR1 is MGHRA and CDR2 YSYEKL. The CDR3: CASRRDRGHEQYF. CDR3 DNA sequence: TGCGCCAGCAGGAGGGACAGGGGGCACGAGCAGTACTTC.

The sample holds one count of this clone. The V gene is TRBV14, the J gene TRBJ1-2; D call uncertain. From germline, CDR1 is SGHDN and CDR2 FVKESK. The CDR3 spans 13 residues. The V end was cut by 1 base, the J end by 2 bases, with 5 bases between. The CDR3 sequence: CASSQAGNYGYTF. The CDR3 DNA reads TGTGCCAGCAGCCAAGCCGGGAACTATGGCTACACCTTC.

The chain carries TRBV28 and TRBJ1-1, with D perhaps matching TRBD1 (6 bases). V was pared by 4 bases and J by 1 base, with 10 bases between. The CDR3 runs to 14 residues. CDR1 MDHEN and CDR2 SYDVKM come from the germline V gene. The CDR3 DNA reads as TGTGCCAGCAGTTCATGGGGACAGAACACTGAAGCTTTCTTT. Residues: CASSSWGQNTEAFF.

As DNA, the CDR3 is TGTGCCAGCAAAGGGACAGGGCCCAATTCACCCCTCCACTTT. Its protein is CASKGTGPNSPLHF. This sequence joins TRBV27 and TRBJ1-6, with 9 nucleotides matching TRBD1. V lost 7 bases to trimming and J lost 7 bases; unmatched junction nucleotides: 5. Germline V gene data show CDR1 as MNHEY and CDR2 as SMNVEV (reference sequence). The CDR3 length is 14 residues.

The chain uses TRBV7-9 and TRBJ2-3, with 9 bases fitting TRBD1. This CDR3 is 16 amino acids long. In germline, CDR1 is SEHNR, CDR2 FQNEAQ (reference sequence). The trim removed 4 bases at V and 3 bases at J, leaving 8 bases unmatched. The chain's CDR3 is CASSYPGTGLTDTQYF. In nucleotides, the CDR3 is TGTGCCAGCAGCTATCCCGGGACAGGGCTGACAGATACGCAGTATTTT.

CDR3 in amino acids: CASRGTGTNEKLFF. CDR3 DNA: TGTGCCAGCAGGGGGACAGGCACTAATGAAAAACTGTTTTTT. V gene TRBV28 combines with J gene TRBJ1-4; 8 nucleotides line up with TRBD1. The CDR3 is 14 residues long. Trimming cost V 6 bases and J 2 bases; bases outside gene matches: 2. CDR1 MDHEN and CDR2 SYDVKM come from the germline V gene. Filled out from reference TRBV28 and TRBJ1-4, the complete variable domain reads DVKVTQSSRYLVKRTGEKVFLECVQDMDHENMFWYRQDPGLGLRLIYFSYDVKMKEKGDIPEGYSVSREKKERFSLILESASTNQTSMYLCASRGTGTNEKLFFGSGTQLSVL.

This clone was picked up a small number of times. The V gene is TRBV12-5, the J gene TRBJ2-7, with D tentatively TRBD2 (5 bases). V was trimmed by 1 base and J by 3 bases, leaving 10 bases between them. Germline CDR1 LGHNT, CDR2 FRNRAP. CDR3 size: 14 residues. As DNA, the CDR3 is TGTGCTAGTGGTTTGGCAACCCGGGACTACGAGCAGTACTTC. Amino acids: CASGLATRDYEQYF.

The chain joins TRBV7-3 to TRBJ2-1, with TRBD2 identical over 11 bases. Germline CDR1 is SGHTA and CDR2 is FQGTGA. The CDR3 has 15 residues. With 0 bases clipped from V and 9 bases from J, the junction kept 4 bases outside the gene matches. The CDR3 sequence is CASSLTLAGGGEQFF. CDR3 nucleotide sequence: TGTGCCAGCAGCTTAACCCTAGCGGGGGGCGGTGAGCAGTTCTTC.

V gene TRBV19 combines with J gene TRBJ1-1; D gene uncertain. This CDR3 has 12 residues. V dropped 2 bases and J dropped 1 base, with 2 bases sitting between them. From germline, CDR1 is LNHDA and CDR2 SQIVND (reference sequence). The CDR3 is CASSIPNTEAFF. CDR3 DNA sequence: TGTGCCAGTAGTATACCGAACACTGAAGCTTTCTTT.

This chain connects TRBV7-7 to TRBJ2-1; D remains unclear. Per the germline V gene, CDR1 is SSHAT and CDR2 is FNYEAQ (reference sequence). Deletions cut 5 bases from V and 0 bases from J, with 5 bases between. The CDR3 contains 13 residues. CDR3 sequence (DNA): TGTGCCAGCAGCCCTAGCTCCTACAATGAGCAGTTCTTC. As protein: CASSPSSYNEQFF.

This chain joins TRBV10-2 and TRBJ1-5, with TRBD1 matching over 8 bases. The CDR3 extends over 14 amino acids. CDR1 and CDR2 (germline): WSHSY, SAAADI. The trim removed 8 bases at V and 0 bases at J, leaving 3 bases unmatched. The CDR3 DNA is TGCGCCAGCGCGGACAGGGATAGCAATCAGCCCCAGCATTTT. Translating gives CASADRDSNQPQHF.

The chain has TRBV2 and TRBJ1-2; a possible D gene is TRBD1 (6 bases). Trimming left V 2 bases short and J 4 bases short, with 11 bases between. Germline CDR1 reads SNHLY; CDR2 reads FYNNEI. The CDR3 is made up of 14 amino acids. The CDR3 loop is CASSEWGQSYGYTF. CDR3 DNA sequence: TGTGCCAGCAGTGAATGGGGGCAGAGCTATGGCTACACCTTC. The variable domain in full, completed from reference TRBV2 and TRBJ1-2, reads EPEVTQTPSHQVTQMGQEVILRCVPISNHLYFYWYRQILGQKVEFLVSFYNNEISEKSEIFDDQFSVERPDGSNFTLKIRSTKLEDSAMYFCASSEWGQSYGYTFGSGTRLTVV.

The chain recombines TRBV7-9 with TRBJ2-7; TRBD2 agrees at 13 bases. The J call could be wrong; TRBJ2-1 is a better fit for the DNA end. Germline lookup yields CDR1 SEHNR and CDR2 FQNEAQ (reference sequence). The CDR3 extends over 15 amino acids. Written as DNA, the CDR3 is TGTGCCAGCAGCCGGACTAGCGGGAGAGGCAATGAGCAGTTCTTC. Its protein product is CASSRTSGRGNEQFF.

V is TRBV11-2 and J is TRBJ2-1, with D maybe TRBD2 (6 bases). The germline gives CDR1 SGHAT, CDR2 FQNNGV. V was trimmed by 6 bases and J by 2 bases, leaving 8 bases between them. This CDR3 spans 13 amino acids. CDR3 coding DNA: TGTGCCAGCAGGACGGGGGCCTACAATGAGCAGTTCTTC. Protein: CASRTGAYNEQFF.

The chain joins TRBV28 to TRBJ2-7; 8 nucleotides line up with TRBD1. V trimming: 5 bases; J trimming: 4 bases; junction bases outside the gene matches: 7. The germline V gene has CDR1 MDHEN and CDR2 SYDVKM. The CDR3 covers 14 residues. The chain's CDR3 is CASSPDRVGYEQYF. DNA for the CDR3: TGTGCCAGCAGTCCGGACAGGGTAGGGTACGAGCAGTACTTC.

The chain has TRBV21-1 and TRBJ2-3; the table's D call of TRBD1 was not tested on the DNA. TRBV21-1 is a recognized pseudogene. CDR3 length: 17 amino acids. This chain's CDR3 is CASSKWTGDPSTDTQYF. The CDR3 DNA reads as TGTGCCAGCAGCAAGTGGACAGGAGACCCTAGCACAGATACGCAGTATTTT.

The rearrangement links TRBV18 to TRBJ1-2, with TRBD1 matching over 7 bases. Germline-derived CDR1 and CDR2 are KGHSH and LQKENI. V was clipped by 5 bases and J by 2 bases; unmatched bases: 2. The CDR3 covers 13 residues. The CDR3: CASSTDRNYGYTF. The CDR3 nucleotides are TGTGCCAGCTCAACGGACAGGAACTATGGCTACACCTTC. Variable domain in full (rest from reference TRBV18 and TRBJ1-2): NAGVMQNPRHLVRRRGQEARLRCSPMKGHSHVYWYRQLPEEGLKFMVYLQKENIIDESGMPKERFSAEFPKEGPSILRIQQVVRGDSAAYFCASSTDRNYGYTFGSGTRLTVV.

The chain employs TRBV5-1 and TRBJ1-6, with TRBD1 matching 7 bases. The CDR3 runs to 14 residues. CDR1 and CDR2 from the germline V gene are SGHRS and YFSETQ. Trimming cost V 4 bases and J 6 bases; bases outside gene matches: 4. DNA for the CDR3: TGCGCCAGCAGCGCGGGGACAGTTAATTCACCCCTCCACTTT. Translated: CASSAGTVNSPLHF. The full variable domain, rest sourced from reference TRBV5-1 and TRBJ1-6, is KAGVTQTPRYLIKTRGQQVTLSCSPISGHRSVSWYQQTPGQGLQFLFEYFSETQRNKGNFPGRFSGRQFSNSRSEMNVSTLELGDSALYLCASSAGTVNSPLHFGNGTRLTVT.

This chain links TRBV2 with TRBJ1-6; 9 nucleotides agree with TRBD1. With 5 bases clipped from V and 7 bases from J, the junction kept 6 bases outside the gene matches. The CDR3 is 15 residues long. CDR1 and CDR2 from the germline V gene are SNHLY and FYNNEI. DNA of the CDR3: TGTGCCAGCAGTCGGGACAGGGTCTTCAATTCACCCCTCCACTTT. It encodes CASSRDRVFNSPLHF.

The rearrangement uses TRBV7-2 and TRBJ1-2; 7 bases line up with TRBD1. CDR3 length: 13 residues. With V trimmed by 7 bases and J by 7 bases, 9 bases remained unmatched. Per the germline V gene, CDR1 is SGHTA and CDR2 is FQGNSA. The CDR3 spells CASTGSTGLGYTF. The DNA for the CDR3 is TGTGCCAGCACCGGATCGACAGGGCTTGGCTACACCTTC. The whole variable domain, filled in from reference TRBV7-2 and TRBJ1-2, reads GAGVSQSPSNKVTEKGKDVELRCDPISGHTALYWYRQSLGQGLEFLIYFQGNSAPDKSGLPSDRFSAERTGGSVSTLTIQRTQQEDSAVYLCASTGSTGLGYTFGSGTRLTVV.